Each of the 24 T cell receptor beta chains below was sequenced from the same sample in a study of blood T cell repertoires in COVID-19. Only in-frame clones appear in the TCRdb table, and some are missing; sequencing was by immunoSEQ multiplex PCR. The table includes a few hundred thousand clones, about 83% detected once. The specimen was peripheral blood. All receptors come from a man in his 60s who had recovered from COVID-19.

The rearrangement links TRBV10-3 to TRBJ1-3; tentative D call: TRBD1 (5 bases). The CDR3 has 13 residues. V gave up 6 bases and J gave up 5 bases, with 11 bases separating them. Germline V gene data show CDR1 as ENHRY and CDR2 as SYGVKD. This CDR3 is CAIRGEDRNTIYF. CDR3 coding DNA: TGTGCCATCAGGGGGGAGGATCGAAACACCATATATTTT.

The rearrangement links TRBV6-4 to TRBJ2-7; D perhaps matches TRBD2 (5 bases). V was cut by 0 bases and J by 7 bases, with 10 bases left in between. The CDR3 covers 13 residues. The V gene's germline CDR1 is MRHNA and CDR2 SNTAGT. CDR3 sequence (DNA): TGTGCCAGCAGTGACTCGGACTTCAGGGAGCAGTACTTC. Amino acids: CASSDSDFREQYF.

This clone was detected only a few times. This chain joins TRBV7-9 and TRBJ1-5; D is uncertain. There are 13 residues in the CDR3. Trimming left V 5 bases short and J 3 bases short, with 8 bases between. Germline V lookup: CDR1 SEHNR, CDR2 FQNEAQ (reference sequence). CDR3 coding DNA: TGTGCCAGCAGCCCATCACTCAATCAGCCCCAGCATTTT. Encoded protein: CASSPSLNQPQHF.

The chain employs TRBV20-1 and TRBJ2-5; 8 bases are shared with TRBD2. CDR1 and CDR2 (germline): DFQATT, SNEGSKA (reference sequence). V shed 3 bases and J 4 bases; nucleotides not matched to a gene: 7. This CDR3 has 14 residues. CDR3 residues: CSASGGGPSETQYF. The CDR3 DNA follows: TGCAGTGCTAGTGGCGGGGGGCCCTCAGAGACCCAGTACTTC.

V is TRBV28 and J is TRBJ2-7; D ambiguous. Germline V gene sequence: CDR1 MDHEN, CDR2 SYDVKM. The V and J ends lost 8 bases and 3 bases respectively, with 11 bases between them. This CDR3 comprises 12 residues. The DNA for the CDR3 is TGTGCCAGCTATTCGACGGGCTACGAGCAGTACTTC. Amino acids: CASYSTGYEQYF.

The chain has TRBV5-6 and TRBJ1-2, with no clear D. There are 13 residues in the CDR3. Per the germline V gene, CDR1 is SGHDT and CDR2 is YYEEEE. Trimming took off 3 bases at V and 13 bases at J, with 19 bases between the two ends. CDR3 sequence: CASSSFGPAALTF. CDR3 DNA: TGTGCCAGCAGCTCGTTTGGGCCAGCCGCGCTCACCTTC.

This rearrangement joins TRBV5-1 to TRBJ1-4; 7 bases match TRBD1. The CDR3 sequence is 15 residues long. Trimming took 4 bases from V and 5 from J; bases not matched to a gene: 8. Germline CDR1 is SGHRS and CDR2 is YFSETQ. The CDR3 protein is CASSPRQGQNEKLFF. In nucleotides, the CDR3 is TGCGCCAGCAGCCCTAGACAGGGCCAGAATGAAAAACTGTTTTTT.

The gene calls are TRBV9 and TRBJ1-1; TRBD1 matches at 8 bases. This CDR3 contains 14 residues. Trimming took 0 bases from V and 3 from J; bases not matched to a gene: 1. From germline, CDR1 is SGDLS and CDR2 YYNGEE. The CDR3 is CASSVGQGHTEAFF. In nucleotides, the CDR3 is TGTGCCAGCAGCGTAGGACAGGGGCACACTGAAGCTTTCTTT.

The gene calls are TRBV7-2 and TRBJ2-1; TRBD1 matches at 8 bases. Germline V gives CDR1 SGHTA, CDR2 FQGNSA. J was trimmed by 6 bases and V by 3 bases; bases with no gene match: 4. The CDR3 runs 14 residues. CDR3 in DNA: TGTGCCAGCAGCTTGGACAGGGCGATCAATGAGCAGTTCTTC. It codes for CASSLDRAINEQFF.

This sequence joins TRBV5-1 and TRBJ2-1, with D hard to call. The CDR3 extends over 14 amino acids. V dropped 0 bases and J dropped 3 bases, with 7 bases sitting between them. Per the germline V gene, CDR1 is SGHRS and CDR2 is YFSETQ. The CDR3 DNA sequence: TGCGCCAGCAGCTTGGTGGGCAACTACAATGAGCAGTTCTTC. Translated: CASSLVGNYNEQFF.

This chain uses TRBV5-6 with TRBJ2-2, with D maybe TRBD2 (6 bases). Germline loops: CDR1 SGHDT, CDR2 YYEEEE. V lost 2 bases to trimming and J lost 2 bases, with 10 bases between them. The CDR3 is 15 residues long. CDR3 nucleotide sequence: TGTGCCAGCAGCTTCGGGGGTCCCAACACCGGGGAGCTGTTTTTT. It is translated as CASSFGGPNTGELFF. The full variable domain, in which reference TRBV5-6 and TRBJ2-2 provide the parts outside the CDR3, is DAGVTQSPTHLIKTRGQQVTLRCSPKSGHDTVSWYQQALGQGPQFIFQYYEEEERQRGNFPDRFSGHQFPNYSSELNVNALLLGDSALYLCASSFGGPNTGELFFGEGSRLTVL.

Comment on this clone: One end of the junction does not line up with germline, which may come from a read error. V and J are TRBV28 and TRBJ1-2; D unresolved. Germline V gene data show CDR1 as MDHEN and CDR2 as SYDVKM. The CDR3 covers 13 residues. As DNA, the CDR3 is TGTGCCAGCAGCCTCGCCTATAACCATGGCTACACCTTC. Amino acids: CASSLAYNHGYTF.

The chain combines TRBV24-1 with TRBJ2-5; D perhaps matches TRBD1 (5 bases). Germline CDR1 is KGHDR and CDR2 is SFDVKD. Trimming left V 4 bases short and J 2 bases short, with 16 bases between. This CDR3 is built from 16 residues. CDR3 bases: TGTGCCACCAGTGAGGGGTTGACAGCCACTCAAGAGACCCAGTACTTC. Encoded protein: CATSEGLTATQETQYF.

The chain employs TRBV6-5 and TRBJ1-6, with 7 bases identical to TRBD1. The CDR3 sequence is 14 residues long. Germline trimming cut 6 bases from V and 6 bases from J; bases unmatched to any gene: 5. The germline CDR1 and CDR2 sequences are MNHEY and SVGAGI. CDR3 nucleotides: TGTGCCAGCAGACTTGGGACAGCTAATTCACCCCTCCACTTT. It translates to CASRLGTANSPLHF.

The genes are TRBV10-3 and TRBJ1-2, with 9 bases lining up with TRBD1. The CDR3 totals 14 residues. Per germline, CDR1 ENHRY and CDR2 SYGVKD. V lost 10 bases, J lost 6 bases, and 12 bases stayed unmatched. The CDR3 DNA is TGTGCCACCGAAACCGGGACAGGGTCCCATGGCTACACCTTC. It specifies CATETGTGSHGYTF.

The chain combines TRBV29-1 with TRBJ1-1; TRBD1 matches 8 bases. The germline CDR1 and CDR2 sequences are SQVTM and ANQGSEA. The CDR3 has 14 amino acids. The V and J ends lost 4 bases and 1 base, in that order; junction bases with no gene match: 5. Here the CDR3 reads CSVGRDRSNTEAFF. Here the CDR3 DNA reads TGCAGCGTTGGCCGGGACAGGTCGAACACTGAAGCTTTCTTT. Complete variable domain (other parts from reference TRBV29-1 and TRBJ1-1): SAVISQKPSRDICQRGTSLTIQCQVDSQVTMMFWYRQQPGQSLTLIATANQGSEATYESGFVIDKFPISRPNLTFSTLTVSNMSPEDSSIYLCSVGRDRSNTEAFFGQGTRLTVV.

The chain has TRBV5-1 and TRBJ2-7; a possible D gene is TRBD1 (5 bases). The CDR3 spans 14 residues. Germline CDR1 and CDR2: SGHRS and YFSETQ. V was pared by 0 bases and J by 6 bases, with 13 bases between. CDR3 region: CASSLAQASSEQYF. As DNA, the CDR3 is TGCGCCAGCAGCTTGGCACAGGCAAGCTCCGAGCAGTACTTC.

The chain uses TRBV19 and TRBJ1-2; the D gene is possibly TRBD1 (6 bases). Trimming shortened V by 2 bases and J by 6 bases, and 13 bases separated the two germline ends. This CDR3 comprises 14 residues. In germline, CDR1 is LNHDA, CDR2 SQIVND (reference sequence). The DNA for the CDR3 is TGTGCCAGTAGTATACTTCAGGGGCTACATGGCTACACCTTC. This gives the protein CASSILQGLHGYTF.

This clone was seen just once. The chain recombines TRBV10-3 with TRBJ2-6; 7 positions agree with TRBD1. CDR1 and CDR2 (germline): ENHRY, SYGVKD. Trimming took 0 bases from V and 0 from J; bases not matched to a gene: 8. The CDR3 runs to 19 residues. Written as DNA, the CDR3 is TGTGCCATCAGTGAGTCTCCGACAGGGAAAGTCTCTGGGGCCAACGTCCTGACTTTC. Protein sequence: CAISESPTGKVSGANVLTF.

This chain links TRBV19 with TRBJ2-2; TRBD1 agrees at 7 bases. V gave up 6 bases and J gave up 6 bases; unmatched junction bases: 10. CDR3 size: 15 residues. The germline CDR1 and CDR2 sequences are LNHDA and SQIVND (reference sequence). CDR3 in amino acids: CASRLDRLPSGELFF. For the CDR3, the DNA is TGTGCCAGTAGGCTGGACAGGCTCCCTTCCGGGGAGCTGTTTTTT.

The chain couples TRBV9 to TRBJ1-3, with D perhaps TRBD1 (6 bases). CDR1 and CDR2 from the germline V gene are SGDLS and YYNGEE. The CDR3 is 16 amino acids. With 4 bases removed from V and 0 bases from J, the gap between germline ends came to 14 bases. CDR3 bases: TGTGCCAGCAGCCCTTGGGGAGGGGGCTCTGGAAACACCATATATTTT. Translation: CASSPWGGGSGNTIYF.

This clone has a handful of counts. The genes are TRBV5-4 and TRBJ1-2; 7 positions match TRBD1. The V gene's germline CDR1 is SGHNT and CDR2 YYREEE (reference sequence). This CDR3 is built from 14 residues. J lost 8 bases, V lost 4 bases, and 11 bases had no gene match. CDR3 residues: CASSQPTGSQGYTF. The DNA for the CDR3 is TGTGCCAGCAGCCAACCGACAGGGAGTCAGGGCTACACCTTC.

About this clone itself: Other DNA sequences in the sample encode the same CDR3. The chain combines TRBV30 with TRBJ2-7; no clear D gene. From germline, CDR1 is GTSNPN and CDR2 SVGIG (reference sequence). V was clipped by 0 bases and J by 4 bases, with 4 bases between them. The CDR3 covers 11 residues. In DNA form, the CDR3 reads TGTGCCTGGAGTGTACGGTACGAGCAGTACTTC. It encodes CAWSVRYEQYF.

This chain joins TRBV6-5 and TRBJ1-5; tentatively, D is TRBD1 (6 bases). V lost 4 bases and J lost 3, with 10 bases in between. There are 14 residues in the CDR3. The germline V gene has CDR1 MNHEY and CDR2 SVGAGI. CDR3 sequence: CASSFGQNNQPQHF. Written as DNA, the CDR3 is TGTGCCAGCAGTTTCGGACAGAACAATCAGCCCCAGCATTTT.